Presented here are 24 T cell receptor beta chains from one specimen sequenced in a study of PD-1 blockade in mismatch repair-deficient tumors. Profiling relied on immunoSEQ multiplex PCR, and the TCRdb table lists in-frame clones only, not all of them. Of some 51,000 clones in the sample, 81% are singletons; the top ten hold about 8.1%. This specimen consisted of peripheral blood, obtained more than 19 weeks after starting pembrolizumab. Source of these receptors: an adult with mismatch repair-deficient cancer.

The chain links TRBV6-6 to TRBJ1-1; no reliable D call. Germline V CDR1 and CDR2: MNHNY, SVGAGI (reference sequence). Deletions cut 0 bases from V and 5 bases from J, with 10 bases between. The CDR3 is 14 residues long. The CDR3 sequence is CASSYSRSGTEAFF. The CDR3 coding sequence is TGTGCCAGCAGTTACTCGAGGTCGGGAACTGAAGCTTTCTTT.

V usage is TRBV6-6 and J usage is TRBJ1-2, with D possibly TRBD1 on 5 matching bases. The germline CDR1 and CDR2 sequences are MNHNY and SVGAGI (reference sequence). V shed 0 bases and J shed 3 bases, with 14 bases lying between them. This CDR3 spans 16 amino acids. As DNA, the CDR3 is TGTGCCAGCAGTTACTCGCGGGCCCAGGGCTACTATGGCTACACCTTC. The encoded protein is CASSYSRAQGYYGYTF.

The genes are TRBV29-1 and TRBJ1-1, with D hard to call. Germline assignment: CDR1 SQVTM and CDR2 ANQGSEA. CDR3 length equals 13 residues. The germline V and J ends were trimmed by 3 bases and 1 base, with 9 bases remaining between them. CDR3 nucleotide sequence: TGCAGCGTTGACGACGGCCCGAACACTGAAGCTTTCTTT. Translated: CSVDDGPNTEAFF.

This clone was seen just once. The chain employs TRBV7-3 and TRBJ2-1; D is undetermined. Germline V gives CDR1 SGHTA, CDR2 FQGTGA. V lost 5 bases, J lost 2 bases, and 16 bases lay in between. This CDR3 has 16 residues. The CDR3 sequence is CASSPSPSEAYNEQFF. DNA of the CDR3: TGTGCCAGCAGCCCAAGTCCGTCTGAGGCCTACAATGAGCAGTTCTTC.

In this sample, this clone turned up a few times. The chain couples TRBV11-2 to TRBJ2-7; D uncertain. The V gene's germline CDR1 is SGHAT and CDR2 FQNNGV. There are 12 residues in the CDR3. Deletions cut 1 base from V and 5 bases from J, with 6 bases between. The CDR3 spells CASSLVLHEQYF. The DNA for the CDR3 is TGTGCCAGCAGCTTAGTTCTTCACGAGCAGTACTTC.

This clone was found a few times. V gene TRBV11-2 combines with J gene TRBJ2-7, with D perhaps TRBD1 (6 bases). V was cut by 0 bases and J by 3 bases, with 12 bases left in between. Germline V gene lookup returns CDR1 SGHAT and CDR2 FQNNGV. This CDR3 comprises 15 residues. CDR3 residues: CASSLDWGHGYEQYF. The CDR3, as DNA: TGTGCCAGCAGCTTAGATTGGGGACACGGCTACGAGCAGTACTTC.

The rearrangement links TRBV7-8 to TRBJ1-1; D is uncertain. Per the germline V gene, CDR1 is SGHVS and CDR2 is FQNEAQ. This CDR3 is built from 13 residues. Trimming left V 5 bases short and J 4 bases short, with 11 bases between. CDR3: CASSVSRSTEAFF. In DNA, the CDR3 is TGTGCCAGCAGCGTAAGCAGGTCCACTGAAGCTTTCTTT.

This rearrangement joins TRBV7-2 to TRBJ2-5; TRBD2 matches 12 bases. The CDR3 is 16 amino acids. The V gene end was trimmed by 6 bases and the J gene end by 2 bases; junction bases not matched to a gene: 7. CDR1 is SGHTA and CDR2 is FQGNSA in the germline V gene. In DNA form, the CDR3 reads TGTGCCAGCAGTCGACTAGCGGGAGCTCTACAAGAGACCCAGTACTTC. This translates into CASSRLAGALQETQYF.

This clone was seen a few times. A read error may explain this, as a much larger clone is one base away. Other DNA sequences in the sample encode the same CDR3. V and J are TRBV19 and TRBJ1-5; D call uncertain. V lost 3 bases, J lost 5 bases, and 8 bases lay in between. This CDR3 contains 13 residues. Germline lookup yields CDR1 LNHDA and CDR2 SQIVND (reference sequence). CDR3 residues: CASSITGDQPQHF. The CDR3 bases are TGTGCCAGTAGTATCACTGGGGATCAGCCCCAGCATTTT.

This CDR3 is CASSFQRGLSQETQYF. The CDR3 nucleotides are TGTGCCAGCAGTTTCCAGCGGGGGCTCAGCCAAGAGACCCAGTACTTC. The rearrangement links TRBV28 to TRBJ2-5, with TRBD2 matching 8 bases. V shed 3 bases, J shed 1 base, and the junction held 7 bases outside the gene matches. The CDR3 contains 16 residues. Germline V lookup: CDR1 MDHEN, CDR2 SYDVKM. The full variable domain, in which reference TRBV28 and TRBJ2-5 provide the parts outside the CDR3, is DVKVTQSSRYLVKRTGEKVFLECVQDMDHENMFWYRQDPGLGLRLIYFSYDVKMKEKGDIPEGYSVSREKKERFSLILESASTNQTSMYLCASSFQRGLSQETQYFGPGTRLLVL.

The chain carries TRBV6-4 and TRBJ2-3; 9 bases agree with TRBD2. V lost 2 bases and J lost 0; bases outside the gene matches: 6. This CDR3 comprises 17 residues. Germline assignment: CDR1 MRHNA and CDR2 SNTAGT. In DNA form, the CDR3 reads TGTGCCAGCAGTGACACTTTTAGCGGGGGTAGCACAGATACGCAGTATTTT. It is translated as CASSDTFSGGSTDTQYF.

The count of this clone is one. The chain couples TRBV6-5 to TRBJ2-7, with 10 bases lining up with TRBD1. The length of the CDR3 is 14 residues. Trimming took 4 bases from V and 3 from J; bases not matched to a gene: 3. Germline V lookup: CDR1 MNHEY, CDR2 SVGAGI. CDR3 sequence (DNA): TGTGCCAGCAGTTCGGGACAGGGGATCTACGAGCAGTACTTC. This codes for CASSSGQGIYEQYF.

The chain uses TRBV19 and TRBJ2-3; D gene ambiguous. V lost 0 bases, J lost 4 bases, and 8 bases lay in between. Germline assignment: CDR1 LNHDA and CDR2 SQIVND (reference sequence). The CDR3 sequence is 14 residues long. CDR3 coding DNA: TGTGCCAGTAGTATAGACCCAGGTTCAGATACGCAGTATTTT. It encodes CASSIDPGSDTQYF.

V gene TRBV7-9 combines with J gene TRBJ1-2; 7 positions agree with TRBD1. V shed 5 bases and J 5 bases; nucleotides not matched to a gene: 5. The germline CDR1 and CDR2 sequences are SEHNR and FQNEAQ (reference sequence). CDR3 length: 13 amino acids. This CDR3 is CASSRDSSYGYTF. Written as DNA, the CDR3 is TGTGCCAGCAGCAGGGACAGTTCTTATGGCTACACCTTC. Combining the CDR3 with reference TRBV7-9 and TRBJ1-2 gives the whole variable domain DTGVSQNPRHKITKRGQNVTFRCDPISEHNRLYWYRQTLGQGPEFLTYFQNEAQLEKSRLLSDRFSAERPKGSFSTLEIQRTEQGDSAMYLCASSRDSSYGYTFGSGTRLTVV.

In its sample, this clone was seen a few times. The V and J genes are TRBV6-5 and TRBJ2-1; TRBD2 agrees at 11 bases. Germline CDR1 and CDR2: MNHEY and SVGAGI. Trimming removed 8 bases from V and 9 bases from J; junction bases left unmatched: 6. CDR3 length: 13 residues. This CDR3 is CASGRSGRAEQFF. In nucleotides, the CDR3 is TGTGCCAGCGGACGTAGCGGGAGGGCTGAGCAGTTCTTC.

The chain is built from TRBV5-6 and TRBJ1-2, with a weak D call TRBD1 (5 bases). The CDR3 covers 13 residues. The germline CDR1 and CDR2 sequences are SGHDT and YYEEEE. V dropped 6 bases and J dropped 6 bases, with 15 bases sitting between them. The CDR3 sequence: CASNPPGGNGYTF. For the CDR3, the DNA is TGTGCCAGCAACCCCCCGGGGGGTAATGGCTACACCTTC.

The CDR3 sequence: CASSRGGGYTF. The DNA for the CDR3 is TGTGCCAGCAGCCGGGGGGGTGGCTACACCTTC. The gene calls are TRBV11-3 and TRBJ1-2, with D possibly being TRBD1 (5 bases). Germline CDR1 and CDR2: SGHNT and YENEEA. The CDR3 runs 11 residues. V dropped 5 bases and J dropped 7 bases, with 8 bases sitting between them.

The CDR3 region has the DNA TGCAGCGTTGCCTCCCGGGGGGGAAGGGAGATCGTCGATGAGCAGTTCTTC. Its translation is CSVASRGGREIVDEQFF. V and J are TRBV29-1 and TRBJ2-1; 8 bases map to TRBD2. The V gene end was trimmed by 4 bases and the J gene end by 8 bases; junction bases not matched to a gene: 19. Germline V gene lookup returns CDR1 SQVTM and CDR2 ANQGSEA. The CDR3 has 17 amino acids.

The chain recombines TRBV27 with TRBJ1-5; tentatively, D is TRBD1 (5 bases). The germline V and J ends were trimmed by 3 bases and 7 bases, with 10 bases remaining between them. Germline-derived CDR1 and CDR2 are MNHEY and SMNVEV (reference sequence). The length of the CDR3 is 13 residues. CDR3 loop: CASSFGGAQPQHF. For the CDR3, the DNA is TGTGCCAGCAGTTTTGGAGGGGCGCAGCCCCAGCATTTT.

This chain joins TRBV11-3 and TRBJ2-2; possibly TRBD1 for D (6 bases). Germline-derived CDR1 and CDR2 are SGHNT and YENEEA. V lost 4 bases and J lost 6, with 12 bases in between. CDR3 length: 14 amino acids. The CDR3 region has the DNA TGTGCCAGCAGCTACGACAGGCTGGCCGGGGAGCTGTTTTTT. It specifies CASSYDRLAGELFF.

The chain joins TRBV11-3 to TRBJ2-5, with no clear D. The germline V and J ends were trimmed by 3 bases and 5 bases, with 4 bases remaining between them. CDR3 length equals 11 residues. Germline values: CDR1 SGHNT, CDR2 YENEEA. The CDR3, as DNA: TGTGCCAGCAGCTTCCGGGAGACCCAGTACTTC. Amino acids: CASSFRETQYF.

The chain recombines TRBV6-5 with TRBJ2-7; 7 positions match TRBD2. Unmatched junction bases numbered 4, after V lost 4 bases and J lost 1 base. The V gene's germline CDR1 is MNHEY and CDR2 SVGAGI. The CDR3 contains 14 residues. This CDR3 reads CASSSLAESYEQYF. The CDR3 DNA reads TGTGCCAGCAGTTCCCTAGCGGAGTCCTACGAGCAGTACTTC.

The chain couples TRBV19 to TRBJ1-2, with TRBD1 as a possible D gene (5 bases). Germline assignment: CDR1 LNHDA and CDR2 SQIVND (reference sequence). There are 16 residues in the CDR3. Trimming took off 0 bases at V and 5 bases at J, with 16 bases between the two ends. CDR3 protein: CASSIEGGTQGYGYTF. In DNA, the CDR3 is TGTGCCAGTAGTATAGAGGGTGGGACTCAGGGATATGGCTACACCTTC.

V gene TRBV18 combines with J gene TRBJ2-7; 11 positions match TRBD2. With 3 bases clipped from V and 1 base from J, the junction kept 5 bases outside the gene matches. Germline V gene data show CDR1 as KGHSH and CDR2 as LQKENI. The CDR3 has 16 residues. Written as DNA, the CDR3 is TGTGCCAGCTCACCCCCGGGACTAGCGGTTTCCTACGAGCAGTACTTC. Translation gives CASSPPGLAVSYEQYF.